This T cell receptor (beta chain) came from a study of shared clonotypes between healthy human individuals. As regards this clone: Antigen: not known.

Nashville, Tennessee was home to all donors, each a Caucasian adult. Sequenced by immunoSEQ multiplex PCR; TCRdb stores in-frame clones only, minus some. Counted here are 2,100,000 or so clones, around 95% occurring once; the ten biggest clones make up roughly 0.13%. The CDR3 extends over 14 amino acids. CDR1 is SQVTM and CDR2 is ANQGSEA in the germline V gene. V was shortened by 1 base and J by 5 bases, with 12 bases between the two germline ends. Findings and limits, study-wide: It was expected that sequencing depth would affect clonotype sharing among donors.

The receptor's source is a man aged 18 to 30 in good health. The sample comprised naive CD4+ T cells sorted from blood. Subset given: CD45RA+ positively selected. The rearrangement joins TRBV29-1 to TRBJ1-5; D uncertain. CDR3 sequence reads: CSVEVGGPDQPQHF. CDR3 coding DNA: TGCAGCGTTGAAGTAGGAGGGCCAGATCAGCCCCAGCATTTT.